This is a list of T cell receptor beta chains from one sample in a study of blood T cell repertoires in COVID-19. Profiling relied on immunoSEQ multiplex PCR, and the TCRdb table lists in-frame clones only, not all of them. The table lists around 150,000 clones, about 85% of them singletons. The sample taken for sequencing was peripheral blood. The receptors here all came from a human donor with acute or convalescent COVID-19. The donor label of this sample is uncertain. Each CDR3 is given with its conserved first and last residue. D genes are given only for firm matches. Expanded clones are given a class, and other clones once, few, many or no size at all.

j_call	d_call	v_call	clone_size	cdr3_nt	cdr3_aa
TRBJ2-5	TRBD2	TRBV28	.	TGTGCCAGCAGTTTAAGCGGGGCGAAGACCCAGTACTTC	CASSLSGAKTQYF
TRBJ1-1	TRBD1	TRBV29-1	.	TGCAGCGGGGTCAGGGGGATGAACACTGAAGCTTTCTTT	CSGVRGMNTEAFF
TRBJ2-3	.	TRBV19	.	TGTGCCAGTAGCATGGCCGCCGGGACATCTGCTACGCAGTATTTT	CASSMAAGTSATQYF
TRBJ2-1	.	TRBV7-2	.	TGTGCCAGCAGCTTAGGGGTAGCGGCTTACAATGAGCAGTTCTTC	CASSLGVAAYNEQFF
TRBJ2-3	TRBD1	TRBV6-4	.	TGTGCCAGCAGTGGCGGGACAGGGGGCACAGATACGCAGTATTTT	CASSGGTGGTDTQYF
TRBJ1-1	TRBD1	TRBV6-5	.	TGTGCCACCCGGACAGGGGGCTTTTGGAACACTGAAGCTTTCTTT	CATRTGGFWNTEAFF
TRBJ1-5	.	TRBV10-3	.	TGTGCCATCAGTAACAGCCCGGAGGGATATCAGCCCCAGCATTTT	CAISNSPEGYQPQHF
TRBJ2-1	TRBD2	TRBV9	.	TGTGCCAGCAGCGCCAAGGGACTAGTCTACAATGAGCAGTTCTTC	CASSAKGLVYNEQFF
TRBJ2-7	TRBD1	TRBV5-4	few	TGTGCCAGCAGCTCCCCTACAGGGGTCCTCGAGCAGTACTTC	CASSSPTGVLEQYF
TRBJ2-3	TRBD2	TRBV5-1	.	TGCGCCAGCAGCTTGGTGGCGGGGGGCAGAACAGATACGCAGTATTTT	CASSLVAGGRTDTQYF
TRBJ1-2	.	TRBV5-1	.	TGCGCCAGCAGCCTGGTCAGGCGGGATAACTATGGCTACACCTTC	CASSLVRRDNYGYTF
TRBJ2-7	.	TRBV12-3/TRBV12-4	.	TGTGCCAGCAGTTTAGGGGCACAGGGATCCCAGTACTTC	CASSLGAQGSQYF
TRBJ1-2	TRBD1	TRBV6-5	.	TGTGCCAGCAGTTACTCATCTTCAGGGGGCAGGGGCTACACCTTC	CASSYSSSGGRGYTF
TRBJ2-1	TRBD1	TRBV11-3	.	TGTGCCAGCAGCTTACTCCGGACAGGGGCCCAGTTCTTC	CASSLLRTGAQFF
TRBJ2-1	.	TRBV4-2	.	TGTGCCAGCAGCCAAGGCCCCTCTAGCGCTAATGAGCAGTTCTTC	CASSQGPSSANEQFF
TRBJ2-1	TRBD2	TRBV5-1	.	TGCGCCAGCAGCTTGGAAAGCGGGGGGGCGTATGAGCAGTTCTTC	CASSLESGGAYEQFF
TRBJ2-7	TRBD1	TRBV28	.	TGTGCCAGCAGTTCATGGGGACAGGGGGCGGGCGAGCAGTACTTC	CASSSWGQGAGEQYF
TRBJ2-7	TRBD1	TRBV6-5	.	TGTGCCAGCAGTTACGGACAGGGGGCGAGGGAGCAGTACTTC	CASSYGQGAREQYF
TRBJ1-5	TRBD1	TRBV4-3	.	TGCGCCAGCAGCCAAGGAAGACAGGGTTCCATTCAGCCCCAGCATTTT	CASSQGRQGSIQPQHF
TRBJ1-6	.	TRBV4-3	.	TGCGCCAGCAGCCAAGCGTGGGGCAGAGATTCACCCCTCCACTTT	CASSQAWGRDSPLHF
TRBJ2-1	TRBD1	TRBV7-2	.	TGTGCCAGCAGCTCATGGCGCGGGACAGGGGCCAATGAGCAGTTCTTC	CASSSWRGTGANEQFF
TRBJ2-2	.	TRBV30	.	TGTGCCTGGACCGTCCGGAGTGGCGGGGAGCTGTTTTTT	CAWTVRSGGELFF
TRBJ2-2	.	TRBV5-1	.	TGCGCCAGCTTATCCCTCACCGGGGAGCTGTTTTTT	CASLSLTGELFF
TRBJ2-2	.	TRBV7-2	.	TGTGCCAGCAGCTTACCTACAGGGAGCAGCACCGGGGAGCTGTTTTTT	CASSLPTGSSTGELFF
TRBJ2-1	TRBD2	TRBV7-8	.	TGTGCCAGCAGCCCAGGACTAGCGGGGGGGTTTAATGAGCAGTTCTTC	CASSPGLAGGFNEQFF
TRBJ2-2	TRBD1	TRBV5-1	once	TGCGCCAGCAGCTTGGGGACAGGGGGCTTCACCGGGGAGCTGTTTTTT	CASSLGTGGFTGELFF
TRBJ1-1	TRBD1	TRBV19	.	TGTGCCAGTAGTATCCGGGACAGGGGGGTCGCTGAAGCTTTCTTT	CASSIRDRGVAEAFF
TRBJ2-3	.	TRBV28	.	TGTGCCAGCAGTTCGACAGCCACAGATACGCAGTATTTT	CASSSTATDTQYF
TRBJ2-3	TRBD2	TRBV4-2	.	TGTGCCAGCAGCCAAGCGGGACTAGCGGGGACCACAGATACGCAGTATTTT	CASSQAGLAGTTDTQYF
TRBJ2-7	.	TRBV10-3	.	TGTGCCATCAGTGAACGCTGGGGGCAGGAGCTTTCCTTC	CAISERWGQELSF
TRBJ2-2	.	TRBV7-9	once	TGTGCCAGCACCGCTCCCCCTTGGGCAGCCTCTACCGGGGAGCTGTTTTTT	CASTAPPWAASTGELFF
TRBJ1-4	.	TRBV5-1	.	TGCGCCAGCAGCTTGGGGGCATTCAGGGGCATTAATGAAAAACTGTTTTTT	CASSLGAFRGINEKLFF
TRBJ1-2	TRBD1	TRBV9	.	TGTGCCAGCAGCGTAGGGACAGGGACTTATGGCTACACCTTC	CASSVGTGTYGYTF
TRBJ1-1	TRBD1	TRBV23-1	.	TGCGCCAGCAGTCAGCAAGGGACAGGGGACAGGGACACTGAAGCTTTCTTT	CASSQQGTGDRDTEAFF
TRBJ1-1	TRBD1	TRBV29-1	once	TGCAGCGTTGTCAGGGGGCGGACTGAAGCTTTCTTT	CSVVRGRTEAFF
TRBJ2-3	TRBD2	TRBV7-2	once	TGTGCCAGCAGCTCAAGCGGGGTTCGCACAGATACGCAGTATTTT	CASSSSGVRTDTQYF
TRBJ2-7	TRBD1	TRBV19	.	TGTGCCAGTAGTACCAGACAGGGGGAGCAGTACTTC	CASSTRQGEQYF
TRBJ1-6	.	TRBV5-4	.	TGTGCCAGCAGCGAAAAACTATCGGGGGGCTTATCACCCCTCCACTTT	CASSEKLSGGLSPLHF
TRBJ1-5	TRBD1	TRBV5-8	.	TGTGCCAGCAGCTTGGCTGGCGGGACAGCTTTCAATCAGCCCCAGCATTTT	CASSLAGGTAFNQPQHF
TRBJ1-2	.	TRBV6-4	.	TGTGCCAGCAGTGATTCTCCAGGAGGGCCCTACTATGGCTACACCTTC	CASSDSPGGPYYGYTF
TRBJ1-1	.	TRBV6-5	.	TGTGCCAGCAGTCTAGGACAGCAGGCTTTCTTT	CASSLGQQAFF
TRBJ2-7	TRBD1	TRBV19	few	TGTGCCAGTAGGGACAGGGTGATCGACGAGCAGTACTTC	CASRDRVIDEQYF
TRBJ1-2	.	TRBV6-2/TRBV6-3	.	TGTGCCAGCAGTTACTCTAAATACTATGGCTACACCTTC	CASSYSKYYGYTF
TRBJ2-1	.	TRBV5-4	few	TGTGCCAGCAGCCCGAAAGGGACAAATTATAATGAGCAGTTCTTC	CASSPKGTNYNEQFF
TRBJ1-5	.	TRBV2	.	TGTGCCAGCAGTGAAGTGGCAGGCAATGCGCCCCAGCATTTT	CASSEVAGNAPQHF
TRBJ1-1	.	TRBV3-1/TRBV3-2	.	TGTGCCAGCAGCCAAGTGGGGGGGACTGAAGCTTTCTTT	CASSQVGGTEAFF
TRBJ1-4	TRBD1	TRBV5-1	.	TGCGCCAGCAGCTTGGGGCAGAGGGGGACAGTCTCTAATGAAAAACTGTTTTTT	CASSLGQRGTVSNEKLFF
TRBJ2-5	TRBD2	TRBV10-3	.	TGTGCCATCCGGACCAGGACTAGCGGGGGGGTCGAGACCCAGTACTTC	CAIRTRTSGGVETQYF
TRBJ1-5	.	TRBV12-5	.	TGTGCTAGTGGTTTGGTAGGACAGCAATATAGCAATCAGCCCCAGCATTTT	CASGLVGQQYSNQPQHF
TRBJ2-5	TRBD2	TRBV9	.	TGTGCCAGCAGCGCGGGAAGCGGGGGTTGGGAGACCCAGTACTTC	CASSAGSGGWETQYF
TRBJ1-2	TRBD1	TRBV5-1	few	TGCGCCAGCAGCTCGGGACAGGCTAACTATGGCTACACCTTC	CASSSGQANYGYTF
TRBJ1-2	TRBD1	TRBV4-1	.	TGCGCCAGCAGCCAAGTTGCCGGGACAGGGGGCCGAAGTAAATGGTATGGCTACACCTTC	CASSQVAGTGGRSKWYGYTF
TRBJ1-6	.	TRBV28	.	TGTGCCAGCATCGCAAGGGGGGGCTCCTATAATTCACCCCTCCACTTT	CASIARGGSYNSPLHF
TRBJ2-7	.	TRBV3-1/TRBV3-2	.	TGTGCCAGCAGCCGGGGGGGCCCCTACGAGCAGTACTTC	CASSRGGPYEQYF
TRBJ2-3	TRBD2	TRBV7-3	.	TGTGCCAGCAGCTGGTCTAGCGGGGGGGCCCCAGATACGCAGTATTTT	CASSWSSGGAPDTQYF
TRBJ1-4	.	TRBV5-1	.	TGCGCCAGCAGAGTCGGGGATGATGAAAAACTGTTTTTT	CASRVGDDEKLFF
TRBJ2-1	TRBD2	TRBV10-3	.	TGTGCCATGAACCAAGCGGGGGGGAGCTCCTACAATGAGCAGTTCTTC	CAMNQAGGSSYNEQFF
TRBJ2-7	.	TRBV4-1	.	TGCGCCAGCAGCCAAGGAGCGAACGGGAGAACTTACGAGCAGTACTTC	CASSQGANGRTYEQYF
TRBJ2-2	.	TRBV30	.	TGTGCCTGGAGTGGGGCAGGGCTCACCGGGGAGCTGTTTTTT	CAWSGAGLTGELFF